The 26 T cell receptor beta chains below were found in one sample sequenced in a study of blood T cell repertoires in COVID-19. This table comes from immunoSEQ multiplex PCR, and its TCRdb copy is limited to in-frame clones, with some not included. Of over 150,000 clones in the sample, roughly 85% were seen once. The sequencing sample was made of peripheral blood. Receptors were obtained from a woman at least 80 years old with active or convalescent COVID-19.

The chain carries TRBV2 and TRBJ1-1; 7 bases line up with TRBD1. After removal of 4 bases from V and 4 bases from J, the junction contained 6 bases not matched to a gene. From germline, CDR1 is SNHLY and CDR2 FYNNEI. CDR3 length: 14 amino acids. This chain's CDR3 is CASSVEGAGTEAFF. The CDR3 bases are TGTGCCAGCAGTGTTGAGGGGGCGGGCACTGAAGCTTTCTTT.

CDR3 residues: CASSQVSLAGGRTGELFF. The CDR3 region has the DNA TGTGCCAGCAGCCAAGTTTCACTAGCGGGAGGACGCACCGGGGAGCTGTTTTTT. V is TRBV4-2 and J is TRBJ2-2, with 12 bases lining up with TRBD2. Trimming removed 1 base from V and 4 bases from J; junction bases left unmatched: 7. This CDR3 region has 18 residues. CDR1 and CDR2 from the germline V gene are LGHNA and YNFKEQ.

This chain links TRBV7-9 with TRBJ1-5, with 8 bases lining up with TRBD1. CDR3 length: 14 residues. The V segment lost 6 bases and the J segment 2 bases; nucleotides outside the gene matches: 3. Germline CDR1 reads SEHNR; CDR2 reads FQNEAQ (reference sequence). In DNA, the CDR3 is TGTGCCAGCAGTCCGACAGGGGGCAATCAGCCCCAGCATTTT. Protein product: CASSPTGGNQPQHF.

The chain joins TRBV4-1 to TRBJ1-1, with D possibly being TRBD1 (5 bases). The CDR3 covers 14 residues. V dropped 4 bases and J dropped 7 bases, with 16 bases sitting between them. From germline, CDR1 is MGHRA and CDR2 YSYEKL. The chain's CDR3 is CASSLEGREDEAFF. The CDR3 DNA is TGCGCCAGCAGCCTGGAGGGGCGGGAGGATGAAGCTTTCTTT.

This chain joins TRBV6-5 and TRBJ2-7, with 7 bases lining up with TRBD1. Germline CDR1 MNHEY, CDR2 SVGAGI. The CDR3 totals 14 residues. The trim removed 6 bases at V and 5 bases at J, leaving 10 bases unmatched. CDR3 protein: CASRSTGANDEQYF. DNA of the CDR3: TGTGCCAGCAGATCTACAGGGGCAAACGACGAGCAGTACTTC.

The chain links TRBV5-1 to TRBJ1-4; TRBD1 matches 9 bases. The germline V gene has CDR1 SGHRS and CDR2 YFSETQ. The CDR3 totals 15 residues. With V trimmed by 7 bases and J by 6 bases, 10 bases remained unmatched. The CDR3 DNA follows: TGCGCCAGCCAAGGGACAGGGCGTCGGGATGAAAAACTGTTTTTT. It is translated as CASQGTGRRDEKLFF. Variable domain in full (rest from reference TRBV5-1 and TRBJ1-4): KAGVTQTPRYLIKTRGQQVTLSCSPISGHRSVSWYQQTPGQGLQFLFEYFSETQRNKGNFPGRFSGRQFSNSRSEMNVSTLELGDSALYLCASQGTGRRDEKLFFGSGTQLSVL.

The V call is TRBV28, the J call TRBJ2-5, with D possibly TRBD2 on 6 matching bases. V was trimmed by 1 base and J by 5 bases, leaving 11 bases between them. Per germline, CDR1 MDHEN and CDR2 SYDVKM. The CDR3 covers 14 residues. CDR3: CASSLYRGMETQYF. CDR3 nucleotide sequence: TGTGCCAGCAGTTTATACCGCGGGATGGAGACCCAGTACTTC.

This rearrangement joins TRBV6-5 to TRBJ1-2; D might be TRBD1 (6 bases). V lost 7 bases and J lost 2, with 11 bases in between. The germline V gene has CDR1 MNHEY and CDR2 SVGAGI. This CDR3 has 13 residues. CDR3 in DNA: TGTGCCAGCACCCACCAGGGGAACTATGGCTACACCTTC. Encoded protein: CASTHQGNYGYTF.

The chain uses TRBV28 and TRBJ2-1; the match to TRBD2 covers 7 bases. After removal of 3 bases from V and 7 bases from J, the junction contained 6 bases not matched to a gene. The CDR3 consists of 14 residues. Germline CDR1 and CDR2: MDHEN and SYDVKM. The CDR3 DNA reads as TGTGCCAGCAGTTTGGCGGGAGTGCTAAATGAGCAGTTCTTC. The encoded protein is CASSLAGVLNEQFF.

This chain links TRBV6-5 with TRBJ1-3, with D perhaps TRBD1 (6 bases). CDR3 size: 14 residues. Germline loops: CDR1 MNHEY, CDR2 SVGAGI. V was shortened by 8 bases and J by 8 bases, with 19 bases between the two germline ends. DNA for the CDR3: TGTGCCAGCTCGGGGGGCTCCCAGTGGGACACCATATATTTT. It specifies CASSGGSQWDTIYF.

The genes are TRBV7-3 and TRBJ2-4; D perhaps matches TRBD2 (5 bases). Germline CDR1 SGHTA, CDR2 FQGTGA. The CDR3 is 13 amino acids. Deletions cut 5 bases from V and 6 bases from J, with 11 bases between. In DNA, the CDR3 is TGTGCCAGCAGCCGGGATGACGGAAACATTCAGTACTTC. The encoded protein is CASSRDDGNIQYF.

This clone was counted between two and nine times. The chain has TRBV30 and TRBJ1-2; D is possibly TRBD1 (6 bases). The CDR3 sequence is 13 residues long. From germline, CDR1 is GTSNPN and CDR2 SVGIG (reference sequence). V shed 5 bases and J shed 7 bases, with 17 bases lying between them. CDR3 loop: CAWGSNRVFGYTF. The DNA of the CDR3 is TGTGCCTGGGGAAGCAACAGGGTTTTTGGCTACACCTTC.

The chain couples TRBV29-1 to TRBJ1-1, with TRBD1 matching 9 bases. This CDR3 has 13 amino acids. In germline, CDR1 is SQVTM, CDR2 ANQGSEA. V shed 5 bases, J shed 3 bases, and the junction held 4 bases outside the gene matches. CDR3 region: CSVTTGGDTEAFF. The CDR3 nucleotides are TGCAGCGTTACAACAGGGGGCGACACTGAAGCTTTCTTT.

The genes are TRBV9 and TRBJ2-1, with D tentatively TRBD1 (5 bases). CDR1 and CDR2 from the germline V gene are SGDLS and YYNGEE. CDR3 length: 17 residues. V was clipped by 4 bases and J by 5 bases, with 22 bases between them. The CDR3 is CASSYRSPGAFNNEQFF. In DNA, the CDR3 is TGTGCCAGCAGCTACCGCAGCCCTGGGGCTTTTAACAATGAGCAGTTCTTC. Together with reference TRBV9 and TRBJ2-1, the CDR3 gives the full variable domain: DSGVTQTPKHLITATGQRVTLRCSPRSGDLSVYWYQQSLDQGLQFLIQYYNGEERAKGNILERFSAQQFPDLHSELNLSSLELGDSALYFCASSYRSPGAFNNEQFFGPGTRLTVL.

The chain couples TRBV6-5 to TRBJ1-5; TRBD1 matches at 7 bases. Trimming at V came to 6 bases and at J to 3 bases, leaving 8 bases not matched to a gene. The CDR3 sequence is 15 residues long. Per germline, CDR1 MNHEY and CDR2 SVGAGI. CDR3 in DNA: TGTGCCAGCAGCCATGACAGGGACCTCAATCAGCCCCAGCATTTT. Its translation is CASSHDRDLNQPQHF.

V is TRBV5-8 and J is TRBJ1-2, with D possibly matching TRBD1 (5 bases). This CDR3 has 13 residues. From germline, CDR1 is SGHTS and CDR2 YDEGEE. V dropped 0 bases and J dropped 7 bases, with 10 bases sitting between them. CDR3 DNA: TGTGCCAGCAGCTTGGCAGGGCAGAGTGGCTACACCTTC. It translates to CASSLAGQSGYTF.

The chain uses TRBV5-1 and TRBJ2-1; 9 bases map to TRBD2. The germline gives CDR1 SGHRS, CDR2 YFSETQ. The junction had 8 bases not matched to a gene; V was cut back by 4 bases and J by 6 bases. CDR3 size: 15 residues. The CDR3 is CASSGIAGAGNEQFF. The CDR3 DNA reads as TGCGCCAGCAGCGGGATAGCGGGAGCGGGCAATGAGCAGTTCTTC.

The count of this clone is one. The genes are TRBV27 and TRBJ1-4; TRBD1 aligns across 7 bases. Germline V CDR1 and CDR2: MNHEY, SMNVEV (reference sequence). Trimming at V came to 3 bases and at J to 14 bases, leaving 6 bases not matched to a gene. The CDR3 runs to 12 residues. The CDR3 DNA is TGTGCCAGCAGTTTTACAGGGGCAGGGCTGTTTTTT. Encoded protein: CASSFTGAGLFF.

The chain uses TRBV24-1 and TRBJ1-1; TRBD1 aligns across 11 bases. The V gene end was trimmed by 2 bases and the J gene end by 5 bases; junction bases not matched to a gene: 3. Germline CDR1 reads KGHDR; CDR2 reads SFDVKD. The CDR3 sequence is 15 residues long. The DNA of the CDR3 is TGTGCCACCAGTGATTCCGGACAGGGGGCGACTGAAGCTTTCTTT. This encodes CATSDSGQGATEAFF.

The gene calls are TRBV12-3 or TRBV12-4 and TRBJ1-1; tentative D call: TRBD1 (5 bases). V was shortened by 5 bases and J by 4 bases, with 11 bases between the two germline ends. The CDR3 is 13 residues long. The CDR3 nucleotides read TGTGCCAGCAGTCTCACCCAGGGCACTGAAGCTTTCTTT. It codes for CASSLTQGTEAFF.

The chain employs TRBV18 and TRBJ2-1; weak D call: TRBD2 (6 bases). V lost 4 bases, J lost 4 bases, and 14 bases lay in between. CDR1 is KGHSH and CDR2 is LQKENI in the germline V gene. The CDR3 totals 15 residues. DNA for the CDR3: TGTGCCAGCTCACAAAGTAGCGGCACGTACAATGAGCAGTTCTTC. As protein: CASSQSSGTYNEQFF.

The V call is TRBV13, the J call TRBJ2-3; D is uncertain. The germline V gene encodes CDR1 PRHDT and CDR2 FYEKMQ (reference sequence). CDR3 length: 13 residues. V lost 5 bases and J 2 bases, leaving 8 bases between the germline ends. The CDR3 is CASSLITTDTQYF. The DNA for the CDR3 is TGTGCCAGCAGCCTAATTACCACAGATACGCAGTATTTT.

The chain combines TRBV28 with TRBJ1-2, with a tentative D call TRBD1 (5 bases). Trimming shortened V by 5 bases and J by 0 bases, and 10 bases separated the two germline ends. The CDR3 runs 14 residues. Germline V lookup: CDR1 MDHEN, CDR2 SYDVKM. Here the CDR3 reads CASSGTEANYGYTF. In DNA, the CDR3 is TGTGCCAGCAGTGGGACTGAAGCTAACTATGGCTACACCTTC.

This chain uses TRBV4-2 with TRBJ2-3, with TRBD2 matching 11 bases. V shed 2 bases and J 4 bases; nucleotides not matched to a gene: 5. Germline CDR1 is LGHNA and CDR2 is YNFKEQ. This CDR3 is 16 amino acids long. The CDR3 DNA reads TGTGCCAGCAGCCAATCACTAGCGGGAGCGGCAGATACGCAGTATTTT. Protein product: CASSQSLAGAADTQYF.

V and J are TRBV7-8 and TRBJ2-2, with D hard to call. Germline-derived CDR1 and CDR2 are SGHVS and FQNEAQ. The CDR3 contains 15 residues. The V gene lost 2 bases and the J gene lost 0 bases, with 7 bases spanning the gap. CDR3 DNA sequence: TGTGCCAGCAGCTTATTTATTACGAACACCGGGGAGCTGTTTTTT. As protein: CASSLFITNTGELFF.

V and J are TRBV2 and TRBJ1-1; D is undetermined. V lost 6 bases and J 7 bases, leaving 6 bases between the germline ends. The germline V gene encodes CDR1 SNHLY and CDR2 FYNNEI. CDR3 length: 10 residues. The DNA of the CDR3 is TGTGCCAGCAGGAGATATGAAGCTTTCTTT. It is translated as CASRRYEAFF.